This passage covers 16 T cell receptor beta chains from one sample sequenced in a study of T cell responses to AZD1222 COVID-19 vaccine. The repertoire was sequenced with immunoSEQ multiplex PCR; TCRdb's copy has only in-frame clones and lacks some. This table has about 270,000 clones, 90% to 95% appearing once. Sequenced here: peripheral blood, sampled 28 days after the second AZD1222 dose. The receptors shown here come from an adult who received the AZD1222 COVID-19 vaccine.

The CDR3 region has the DNA TGTGCCAGCACCCTTCCCCGGGACGCCACTGAAGCTTTCTTT. Translation gives CASTLPRDATEAFF. The chain uses TRBV28 and TRBJ1-1; the D gene is possibly TRBD1 (5 bases). V lost 7 bases and J 4 bases, leaving 16 bases between the germline ends. This CDR3 has 14 amino acids. CDR1 and CDR2 (germline): MDHEN, SYDVKM. The full variable domain, with the rest looked up from reference TRBV28 and TRBJ1-1, is DVKVTQSSRYLVKRTGEKVFLECVQDMDHENMFWYRQDPGLGLRLIYFSYDVKMKEKGDIPEGYSVSREKKERFSLILESASTNQTSMYLCASTLPRDATEAFFGQGTRLTVV.

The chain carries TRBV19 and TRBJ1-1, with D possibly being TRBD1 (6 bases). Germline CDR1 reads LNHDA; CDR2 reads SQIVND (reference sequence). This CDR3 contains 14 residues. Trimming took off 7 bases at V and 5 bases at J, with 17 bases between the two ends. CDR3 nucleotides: TGTGCCAGTACCGCCTTTGGGGGCAGGACTGAAGCTTTCTTT. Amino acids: CASTAFGGRTEAFF.

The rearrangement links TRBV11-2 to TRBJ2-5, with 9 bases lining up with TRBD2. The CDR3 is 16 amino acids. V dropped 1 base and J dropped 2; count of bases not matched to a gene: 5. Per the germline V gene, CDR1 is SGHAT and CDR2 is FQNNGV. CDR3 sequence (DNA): TGTGCCAGCAGCTTAGGGGTTAGCGGGGGACAAGAGACCCAGTACTTC. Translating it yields CASSLGVSGGQETQYF. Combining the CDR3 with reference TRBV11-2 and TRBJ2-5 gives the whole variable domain EAGVAQSPRYKIIEKRQSVAFWCNPISGHATLYWYQQILGQGPKLLIQFQNNGVVDDSQLPKDRFSAERLKGVDSTLKIQPAKLEDSAVYLCASSLGVSGGQETQYFGPGTRLLVL.

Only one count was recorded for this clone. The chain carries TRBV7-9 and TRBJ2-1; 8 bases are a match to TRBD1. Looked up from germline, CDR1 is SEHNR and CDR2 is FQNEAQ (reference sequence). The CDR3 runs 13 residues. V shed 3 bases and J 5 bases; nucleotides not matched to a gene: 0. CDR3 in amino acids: CASSLGQDNEQFF. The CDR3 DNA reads TGTGCCAGCAGCTTGGGACAGGACAATGAGCAGTTCTTC.

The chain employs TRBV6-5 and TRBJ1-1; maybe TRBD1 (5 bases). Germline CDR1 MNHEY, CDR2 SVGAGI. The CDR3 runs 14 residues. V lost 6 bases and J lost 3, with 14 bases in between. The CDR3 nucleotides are TGTGCCAGCAGGGGGGGGGTATTGGACACTGAAGCTTTCTTT. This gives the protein CASRGGVLDTEAFF.

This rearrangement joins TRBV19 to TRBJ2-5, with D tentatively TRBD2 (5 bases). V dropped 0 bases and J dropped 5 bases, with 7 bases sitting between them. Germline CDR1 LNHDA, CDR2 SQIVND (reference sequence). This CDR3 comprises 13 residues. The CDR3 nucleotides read TGTGCCAGTAGTATAGATCGAGGGGAGACCCAGTACTTC. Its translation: CASSIDRGETQYF.

Here the CDR3 reads CASISRQGGETQYF. As DNA, the CDR3 is TGTGCCAGCATCAGTCGGCAGGGAGGAGAGACCCAGTACTTC. The chain recombines TRBV27 with TRBJ2-5; D perhaps matches TRBD2 (6 bases). V lost 7 bases, J lost 4 bases, and 16 bases lay in between. The CDR3 covers 14 residues. CDR1 and CDR2 from the germline V gene are MNHEY and SMNVEV (reference sequence).

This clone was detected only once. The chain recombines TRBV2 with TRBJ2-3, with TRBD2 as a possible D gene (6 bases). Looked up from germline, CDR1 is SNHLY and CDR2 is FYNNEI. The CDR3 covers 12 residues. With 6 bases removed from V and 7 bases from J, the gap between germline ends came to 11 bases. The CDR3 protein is CASSASVNTQYF. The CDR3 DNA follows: TGTGCCAGCAGCGCTAGCGTGAATACGCAGTATTTT. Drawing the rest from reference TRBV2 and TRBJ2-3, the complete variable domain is EPEVTQTPSHQVTQMGQEVILRCVPISNHLYFYWYRQILGQKVEFLVSFYNNEISEKSEIFDDQFSVERPDGSNFTLKIRSTKLEDSAMYFCASSASVNTQYFGPGTRLTVL.

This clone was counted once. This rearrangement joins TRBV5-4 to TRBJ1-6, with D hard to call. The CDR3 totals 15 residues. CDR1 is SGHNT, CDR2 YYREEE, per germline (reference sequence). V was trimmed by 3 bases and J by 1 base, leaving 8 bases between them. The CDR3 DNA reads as TGTGCCAGCAGCTCGGGTGGATCCTATAATTCACCCCTCCACTTT. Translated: CASSSGGSYNSPLHF. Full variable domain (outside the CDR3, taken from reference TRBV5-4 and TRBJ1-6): ETGVTQSPTHLIKTRGQQVTLRCSSQSGHNTVSWYQQALGQGPQFIFQYYREEENGRGNFPPRFSGLQFPNYSSELNVNALELDDSALYLCASSSGGSYNSPLHFGNGTRLTVT.

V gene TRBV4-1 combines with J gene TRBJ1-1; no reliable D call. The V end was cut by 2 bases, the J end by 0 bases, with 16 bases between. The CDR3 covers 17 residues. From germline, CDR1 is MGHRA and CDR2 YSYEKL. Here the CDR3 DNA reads TGCGCCAGCAGCCAACGGCACACCCTCTCCCTGAACACTGAAGCTTTCTTT. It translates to CASSQRHTLSLNTEAFF.

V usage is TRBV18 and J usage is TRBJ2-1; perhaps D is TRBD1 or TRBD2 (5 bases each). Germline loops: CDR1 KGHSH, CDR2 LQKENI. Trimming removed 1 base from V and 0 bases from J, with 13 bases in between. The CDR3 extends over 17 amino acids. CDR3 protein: CASSPRAGASSYNEQFF. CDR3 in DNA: TGTGCCAGCTCACCACGGGCCGGGGCCAGCTCCTACAATGAGCAGTTCTTC.

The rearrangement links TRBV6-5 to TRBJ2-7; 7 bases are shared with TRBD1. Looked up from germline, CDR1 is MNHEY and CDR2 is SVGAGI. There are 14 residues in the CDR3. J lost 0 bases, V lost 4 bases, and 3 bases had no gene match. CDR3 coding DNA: TGTGCCAGCAGTTTGACAGGGTACTCCTACGAGCAGTACTTC. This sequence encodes CASSLTGYSYEQYF.

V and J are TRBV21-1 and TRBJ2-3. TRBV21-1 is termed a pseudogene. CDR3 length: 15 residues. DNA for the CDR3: TGTGCCAGCAGCAAAGAGGGAACCGTTTGGGATACGCAGTATTTT. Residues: CASSKEGTVWDTQYF.

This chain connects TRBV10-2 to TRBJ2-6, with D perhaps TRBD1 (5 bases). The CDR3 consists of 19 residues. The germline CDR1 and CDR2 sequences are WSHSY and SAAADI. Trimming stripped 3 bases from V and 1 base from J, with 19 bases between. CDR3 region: CASSERPSRARSGANVLTF. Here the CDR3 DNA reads TGCGCCAGCAGTGAAAGGCCCAGCAGGGCAAGGTCTGGGGCCAACGTCCTGACTTTC.

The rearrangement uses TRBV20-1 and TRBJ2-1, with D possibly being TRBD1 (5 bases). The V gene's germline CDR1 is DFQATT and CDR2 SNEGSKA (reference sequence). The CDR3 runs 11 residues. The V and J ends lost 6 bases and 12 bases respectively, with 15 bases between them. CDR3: CSARAGPGQFF. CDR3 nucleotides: TGCAGTGCCAGGGCAGGCCCCGGGCAGTTCTTC.

CDR3: CASSFSGGGDEKLFF. CDR3 DNA: TGTGCCAGCAGTTTTAGCGGAGGGGGCGACGAAAAACTGTTTTTT. The chain joins TRBV7-9 to TRBJ1-4, with 7 nucleotides matching TRBD1. From germline, CDR1 is SEHNR and CDR2 FQNEAQ (reference sequence). The CDR3 extends over 15 amino acids. V shed 6 bases, J shed 8 bases, and the junction held 12 bases outside the gene matches.